This T cell receptor (beta chain) was sequenced for a study of blood T cell repertoires in COVID-19. Germline V gives CDR1 SGDLS, CDR2 YYNGEE. This CDR3 has 14 residues. Trimming removed 0 bases from V and 0 bases from J, with 6 bases in between. As originally analysed: For nucleated cells, counts were estimated from reference gene primer amplification. Libraries were prepared by immunoSEQ multiplex PCR; TCRdb keeps only in-frame clonotypes and omits some of them. The DNA was the basis for D and trimming; V, J and clone size are from that table. This table holds some 150,000 clones, about 83% found once.

This clonotype was sampled from a woman in her fifties or sixties with active or convalescent COVID-19. The V gene is TRBV9, the J gene TRBJ2-5; D unclear. The sequenced sample consisted of peripheral blood. Here the CDR3 reads CASSVGGDQETQYF. DNA for the CDR3: TGTGCCAGCAGCGTAGGAGGAGACCAAGAGACCCAGTACTTC. Based on the CDR3 plus reference TRBV9 and TRBJ2-5, the full variable domain is DSGVTQTPKHLITATGQRVTLRCSPRSGDLSVYWYQQSLDQGLQFLIQYYNGEERAKGNILERFSAQQFPDLHSELNLSSLELGDSALYFCASSVGGDQETQYFGPGTRLLVL.